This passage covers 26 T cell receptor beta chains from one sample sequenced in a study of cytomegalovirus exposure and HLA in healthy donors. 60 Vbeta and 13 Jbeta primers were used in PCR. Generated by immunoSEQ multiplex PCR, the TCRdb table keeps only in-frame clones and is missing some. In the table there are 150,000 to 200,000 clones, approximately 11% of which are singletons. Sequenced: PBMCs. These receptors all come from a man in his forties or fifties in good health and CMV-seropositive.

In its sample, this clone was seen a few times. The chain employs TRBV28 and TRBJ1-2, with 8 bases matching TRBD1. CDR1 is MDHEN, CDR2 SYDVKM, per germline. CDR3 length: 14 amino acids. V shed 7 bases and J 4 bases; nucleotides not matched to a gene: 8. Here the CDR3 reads CASTSTGVVYGYTF. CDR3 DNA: TGTGCCAGCACCTCGACAGGGGTGGTCTATGGCTACACCTTC.

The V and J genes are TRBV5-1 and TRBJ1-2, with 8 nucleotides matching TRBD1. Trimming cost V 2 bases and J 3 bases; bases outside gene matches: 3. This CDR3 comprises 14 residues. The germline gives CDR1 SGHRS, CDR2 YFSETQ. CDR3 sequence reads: CASSFGQGDYGYTF. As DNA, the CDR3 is TGCGCCAGCAGCTTCGGACAGGGCGACTATGGCTACACCTTC.

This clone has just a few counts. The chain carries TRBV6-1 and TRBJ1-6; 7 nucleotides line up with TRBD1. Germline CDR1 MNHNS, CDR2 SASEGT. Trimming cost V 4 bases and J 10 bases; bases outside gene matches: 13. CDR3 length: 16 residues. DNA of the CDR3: TGTGCCAGCAGTGCCTTACGACAGGGAGATGAATCACCCCTCCACTTT. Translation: CASSALRQGDESPLHF.

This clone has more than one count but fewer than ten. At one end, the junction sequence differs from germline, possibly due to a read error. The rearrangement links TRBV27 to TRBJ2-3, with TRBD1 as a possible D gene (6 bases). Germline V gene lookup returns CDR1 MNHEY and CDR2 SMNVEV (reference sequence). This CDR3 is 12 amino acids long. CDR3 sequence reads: CASSADRMGLSF. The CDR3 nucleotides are TGTGCCAGCAGTGCCGACAGGATGGGCCTTAGTTTT.

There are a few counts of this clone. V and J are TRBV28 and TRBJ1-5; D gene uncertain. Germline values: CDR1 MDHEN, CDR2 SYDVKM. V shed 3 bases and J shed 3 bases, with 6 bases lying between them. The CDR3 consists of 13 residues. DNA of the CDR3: TGTGCCAGCAGTTTGGGAGACAATCAGCCCCAGCATTTT. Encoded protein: CASSLGDNQPQHF.

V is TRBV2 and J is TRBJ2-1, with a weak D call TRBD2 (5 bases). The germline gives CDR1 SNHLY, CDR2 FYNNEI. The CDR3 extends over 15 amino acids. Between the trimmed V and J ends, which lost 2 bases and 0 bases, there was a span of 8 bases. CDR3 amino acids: CASSERTFSYNEQFF. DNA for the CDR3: TGTGCCAGCAGTGAACGGACTTTCTCCTACAATGAGCAGTTCTTC.

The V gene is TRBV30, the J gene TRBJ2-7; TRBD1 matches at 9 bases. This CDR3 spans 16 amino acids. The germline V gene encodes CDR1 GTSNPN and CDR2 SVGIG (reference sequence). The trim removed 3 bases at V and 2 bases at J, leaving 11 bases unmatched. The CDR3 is CAWSPTSGTGTYEQYF. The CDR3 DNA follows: TGTGCCTGGAGCCCGACTTCCGGGACAGGGACCTACGAGCAGTACTTC.

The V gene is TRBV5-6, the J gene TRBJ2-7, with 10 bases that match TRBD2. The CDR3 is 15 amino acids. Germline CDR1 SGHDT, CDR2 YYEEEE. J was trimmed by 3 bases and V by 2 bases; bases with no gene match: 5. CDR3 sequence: CASSFRTSGHYEQYF. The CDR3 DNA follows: TGTGCCAGCAGCTTCAGGACTAGCGGACACTACGAGCAGTACTTC. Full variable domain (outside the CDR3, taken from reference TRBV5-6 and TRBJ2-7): DAGVTQSPTHLIKTRGQQVTLRCSPKSGHDTVSWYQQALGQGPQFIFQYYEEEERQRGNFPDRFSGHQFPNYSSELNVNALLLGDSALYLCASSFRTSGHYEQYFGPGTRLTVT.

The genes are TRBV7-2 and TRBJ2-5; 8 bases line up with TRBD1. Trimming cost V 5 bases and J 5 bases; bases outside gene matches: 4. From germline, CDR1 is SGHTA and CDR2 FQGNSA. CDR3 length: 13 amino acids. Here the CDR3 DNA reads TGTGCCAGCAGCCCCGGACAGGGTGAGACCCAGTACTTC. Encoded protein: CASSPGQGETQYF. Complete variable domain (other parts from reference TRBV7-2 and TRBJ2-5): GAGVSQSPSNKVTEKGKDVELRCDPISGHTALYWYRQSLGQGLEFLIYFQGNSAPDKSGLPSDRFSAERTGGSVSTLTIQRTQQEDSAVYLCASSPGQGETQYFGPGTRLLVL.

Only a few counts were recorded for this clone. DNA for the CDR3: TGTGCCAGCAGTCGGGACAGATTTAACTACAATGAGCAGTTCTTC. This encodes CASSRDRFNYNEQFF. The chain links TRBV6-5 to TRBJ2-1, with 7 bases lining up with TRBD1. The CDR3 contains 15 residues. Germline V gene lookup returns CDR1 MNHEY and CDR2 SVGAGI. Unmatched junction bases numbered 7, after V lost 5 bases and J lost 3 bases.

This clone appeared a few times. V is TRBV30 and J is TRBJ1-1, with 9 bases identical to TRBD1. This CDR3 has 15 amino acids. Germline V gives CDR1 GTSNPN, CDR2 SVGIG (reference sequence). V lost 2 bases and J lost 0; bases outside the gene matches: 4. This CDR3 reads CAWSLGQGMNTEAFF. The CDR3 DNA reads TGTGCCTGGAGTCTCGGACAGGGGATGAACACTGAAGCTTTCTTT.

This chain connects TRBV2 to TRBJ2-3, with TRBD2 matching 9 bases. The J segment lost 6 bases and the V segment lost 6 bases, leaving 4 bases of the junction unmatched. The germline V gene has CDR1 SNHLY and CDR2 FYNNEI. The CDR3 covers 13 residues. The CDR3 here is CASSLAGFDTQYF. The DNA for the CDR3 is TGTGCCAGCAGCCTAGCGGGATTTGATACGCAGTATTTT.

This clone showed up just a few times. The CDR3: CASSLRGAAGGSTDTQYF. The CDR3 DNA follows: TGCGCCAGCAGCTTGCGCGGTGCTGCGGGTGGAAGCACAGATACGCAGTATTTT. This chain links TRBV5-1 with TRBJ2-3; TRBD2 might be the D (5 bases). CDR1 and CDR2 (germline): SGHRS, YFSETQ. The CDR3 is made up of 18 amino acids. Deletions cut 1 base from V and 0 bases from J, with 18 bases between.

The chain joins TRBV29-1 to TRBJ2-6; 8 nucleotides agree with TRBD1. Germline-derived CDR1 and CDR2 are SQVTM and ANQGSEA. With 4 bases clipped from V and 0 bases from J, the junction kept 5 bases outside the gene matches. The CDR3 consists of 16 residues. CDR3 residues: CSVGDRQNSGANVLTF. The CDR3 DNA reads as TGCAGCGTTGGGGACAGGCAAAACTCTGGGGCCAACGTCCTGACTTTC.

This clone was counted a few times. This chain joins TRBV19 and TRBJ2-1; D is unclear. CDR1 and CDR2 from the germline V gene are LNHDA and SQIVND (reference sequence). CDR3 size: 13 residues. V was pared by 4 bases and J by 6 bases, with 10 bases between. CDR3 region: CASSNVRGNEQFF. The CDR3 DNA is TGTGCCAGTAGTAATGTGAGAGGCAATGAGCAGTTCTTC.

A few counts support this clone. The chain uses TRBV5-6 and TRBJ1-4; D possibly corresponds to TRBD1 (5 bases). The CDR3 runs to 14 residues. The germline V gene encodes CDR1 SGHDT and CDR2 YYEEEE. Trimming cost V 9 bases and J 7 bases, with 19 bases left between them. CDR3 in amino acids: CATSSRQLAEKLFF. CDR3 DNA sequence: TGTGCCACTAGTAGTCGACAGCTTGCTGAAAAACTGTTTTTT.

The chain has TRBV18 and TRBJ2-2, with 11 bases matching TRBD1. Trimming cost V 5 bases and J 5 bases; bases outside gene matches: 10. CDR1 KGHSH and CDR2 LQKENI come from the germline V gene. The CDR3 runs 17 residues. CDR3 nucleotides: TGTGCCAGCTCAATAACTGGACAGGGGGCGCATACCGGGGAGCTGTTTTTT. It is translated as CASSITGQGAHTGELFF.

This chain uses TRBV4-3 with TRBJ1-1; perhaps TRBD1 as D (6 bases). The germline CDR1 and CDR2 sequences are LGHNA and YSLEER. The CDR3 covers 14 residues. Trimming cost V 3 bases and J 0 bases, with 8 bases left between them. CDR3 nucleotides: TGCGCCAGCAGCCAGGACAGCGTGAACACTGAAGCTTTCTTT. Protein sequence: CASSQDSVNTEAFF.

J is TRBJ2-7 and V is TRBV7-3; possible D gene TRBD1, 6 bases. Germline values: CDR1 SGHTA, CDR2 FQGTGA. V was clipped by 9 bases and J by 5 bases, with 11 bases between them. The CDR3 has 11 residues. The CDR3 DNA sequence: TGTGCCAGTGGTACAGGGAACGAGCAGTACTTC. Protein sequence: CASGTGNEQYF. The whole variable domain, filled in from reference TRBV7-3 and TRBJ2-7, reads GAGVSQTPSNKVTEKGKYVELRCDPISGHTALYWYRQSLGQGPEFLIYFQGTGAADDSGLPNDRFFAVRPEGSVSTLKIQRTERGDSAVYLCASGTGNEQYFGPGTRLTVT.

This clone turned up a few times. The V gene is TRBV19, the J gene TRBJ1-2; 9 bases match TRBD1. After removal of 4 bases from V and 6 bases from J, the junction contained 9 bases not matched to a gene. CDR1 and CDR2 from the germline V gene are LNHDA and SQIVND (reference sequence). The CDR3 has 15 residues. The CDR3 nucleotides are TGTGCCAGTAGTAAGGAACGTACAGGGGGCAATGGCTACACCTTC. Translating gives CASSKERTGGNGYTF.

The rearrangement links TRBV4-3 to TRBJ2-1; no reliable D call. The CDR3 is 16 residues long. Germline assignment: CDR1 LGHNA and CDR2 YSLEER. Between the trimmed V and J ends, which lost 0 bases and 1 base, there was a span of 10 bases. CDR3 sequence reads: CASSQDSVVSYNEQFF. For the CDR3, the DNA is TGCGCCAGCAGCCAAGATTCGGTAGTGTCCTACAATGAGCAGTTCTTC.

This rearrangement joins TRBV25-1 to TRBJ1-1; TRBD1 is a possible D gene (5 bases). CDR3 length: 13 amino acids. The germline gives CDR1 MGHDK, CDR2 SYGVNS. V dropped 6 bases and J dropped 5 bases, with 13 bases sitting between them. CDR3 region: CASSRQTGTEAFF. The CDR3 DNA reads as TGTGCCAGCAGCCGACAAACAGGAACTGAAGCTTTCTTT.

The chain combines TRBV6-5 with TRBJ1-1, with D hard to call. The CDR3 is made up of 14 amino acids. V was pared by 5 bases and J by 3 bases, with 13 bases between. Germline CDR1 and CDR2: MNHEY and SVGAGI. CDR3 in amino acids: CASSPQIIYTEAFF. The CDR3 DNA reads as TGTGCCAGCAGTCCACAGATTATCTACACTGAAGCTTTCTTT.

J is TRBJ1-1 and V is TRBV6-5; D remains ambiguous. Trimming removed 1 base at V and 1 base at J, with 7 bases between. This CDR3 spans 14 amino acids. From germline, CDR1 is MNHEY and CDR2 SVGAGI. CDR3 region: CASSYLRGNTEAFF. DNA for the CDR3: TGTGCCAGCAGTTACTTACGGGGGAACACTGAAGCTTTCTTT.

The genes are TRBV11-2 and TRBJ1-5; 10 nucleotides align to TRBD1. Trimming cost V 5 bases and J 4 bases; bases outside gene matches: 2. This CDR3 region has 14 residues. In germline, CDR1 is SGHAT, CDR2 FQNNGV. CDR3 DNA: TGTGCCAGCAGCCGGGGACAGGGGAATCAGCCCCAGCATTTT. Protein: CASSRGQGNQPQHF. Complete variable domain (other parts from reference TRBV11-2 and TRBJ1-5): EAGVAQSPRYKIIEKRQSVAFWCNPISGHATLYWYQQILGQGPKLLIQFQNNGVVDDSQLPKDRFSAERLKGVDSTLKIQPAKLEDSAVYLCASSRGQGNQPQHFGDGTRLSIL.

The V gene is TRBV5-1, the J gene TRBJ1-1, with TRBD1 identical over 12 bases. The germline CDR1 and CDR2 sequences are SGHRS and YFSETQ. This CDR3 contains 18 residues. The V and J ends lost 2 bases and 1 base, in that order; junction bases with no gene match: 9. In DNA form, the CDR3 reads TGCGCCAGCAGCTTAGTACAAGGGACAGGGGGCTGGAACACTGAAGCTTTCTTT. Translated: CASSLVQGTGGWNTEAFF.